Presented here are 21 T cell receptor beta chains from one specimen sequenced in a study of control samples from healthy donors and cancer patients. The method was immunoSEQ multiplex PCR; TCRdb's version includes in-frame clones alone and lacks a portion of them. This table has about 65,000 clones, 90% appearing once. The sequencing input was PBMCs. All receptors come from a woman between 45 and 60 years old with colorectal cancer.

The V and J genes are TRBV29-1 and TRBJ2-5; 8 nucleotides agree with TRBD2. CDR1 and CDR2 (germline): SQVTM, ANQGSEA. This CDR3 has 12 amino acids. V lost 6 bases and J lost 1; bases outside the gene matches: 1. The CDR3 is CSVLAGQETQYF. CDR3 nucleotide sequence: TGCAGCGTCCTAGCGGGCCAAGAGACCCAGTACTTC.

The gene calls are TRBV5-6 and TRBJ1-3, with D unclear. The CDR3 covers 16 residues. Germline V gives CDR1 SGHDT, CDR2 YYEEEE. V dropped 0 bases and J dropped 0 bases, with 10 bases sitting between them. The CDR3 sequence is CASSLAQVISGNTIYF. The CDR3 DNA reads as TGTGCCAGCAGCTTGGCCCAGGTGATCTCTGGAAACACCATATATTTT. The full variable domain, rest sourced from reference TRBV5-6 and TRBJ1-3, is DAGVTQSPTHLIKTRGQQVTLRCSPKSGHDTVSWYQQALGQGPQFIFQYYEEEERQRGNFPDRFSGHQFPNYSSELNVNALLLGDSALYLCASSLAQVISGNTIYFGEGSWLTVV.

The genes are TRBV7-3 and TRBJ2-1, with D hard to call. Looked up from germline, CDR1 is SGHTA and CDR2 is FQGTGA. V dropped 5 bases and J dropped 7 bases, with 18 bases sitting between them. This CDR3 is built from 15 residues. CDR3 amino acids: CASSREATGWNEQFF. The CDR3 bases are TGTGCCAGCAGCCGTGAGGCTACGGGTTGGAATGAGCAGTTCTTC.

The chain carries TRBV10-2 and TRBJ2-1, with D unclear. The V gene's germline CDR1 is WSHSY and CDR2 SAAADI. The V end was cut by 8 bases, the J end by 3 bases, with 14 bases between. This CDR3 spans 14 amino acids. Here the CDR3 DNA reads TGCGCCAGCTTCGGCGGTACCCTCTACAATGAGCAGTTCTTC. Amino acid sequence: CASFGGTLYNEQFF.

V is TRBV18 and J is TRBJ1-2, with D possibly matching TRBD1 (6 bases). The CDR3 sequence is 15 residues long. Germline V lookup: CDR1 KGHSH, CDR2 LQKENI. V was shortened by 1 base and J by 2 bases, with 11 bases between the two germline ends. This CDR3 reads CASSPQDTGNYGYTF. DNA for the CDR3: TGTGCCAGCTCACCACAGGACACAGGGAACTATGGCTACACCTTC.

This chain connects TRBV5-1 to TRBJ1-4; D gene ambiguous. Trimming cost V 5 bases and J 8 bases, with 10 bases left between them. The CDR3 extends over 12 amino acids. The germline V gene has CDR1 SGHRS and CDR2 YFSETQ. CDR3: CASRKDREKLFF. The CDR3 nucleotides read TGCGCCAGCAGGAAGGACCGAGAAAAACTGTTTTTT.

The rearrangement joins TRBV5-1 to TRBJ2-5; D is possibly TRBD2 (6 bases). There are 15 residues in the CDR3. The germline V gene encodes CDR1 SGHRS and CDR2 YFSETQ. V was cut by 1 base and J by 2 bases, with 12 bases left in between. The CDR3 reads CASSLFFRGQETQYF. The CDR3 nucleotides are TGCGCCAGCAGCTTGTTTTTCCGGGGGCAAGAGACCCAGTACTTC.

This clone was found once. The chain joins TRBV5-1 to TRBJ1-1, with D tentatively TRBD1 (6 bases). The ends were cut back, 9 bases at V and 2 bases at J, with 14 bases in the middle. The CDR3 contains 13 residues. Looked up from germline, CDR1 is SGHRS and CDR2 is YFSETQ. The CDR3, as DNA: TGCGCCATCGAAGAAGGGGGAAACACTGAAGCTTTCTTT. It codes for CAIEEGGNTEAFF.

The gene calls are TRBV11-2 and TRBJ1-4; a possible D gene is TRBD1 (6 bases). The V gene lost 5 bases and the J gene lost 8 bases, with 18 bases spanning the gap. CDR3 length: 15 residues. The germline CDR1 and CDR2 sequences are SGHAT and FQNNGV. CDR3: CASSPIRGRREKLFF. CDR3 coding DNA: TGTGCCAGCAGCCCCATCAGGGGTCGGAGAGAAAAACTGTTTTTT. Together with reference TRBV11-2 and TRBJ1-4, the CDR3 gives the full variable domain: EAGVAQSPRYKIIEKRQSVAFWCNPISGHATLYWYQQILGQGPKLLIQFQNNGVVDDSQLPKDRFSAERLKGVDSTLKIQPAKLEDSAVYLCASSPIRGRREKLFFGSGTQLSVL.

The J gene is TRBJ1-2, the V gene TRBV4-2; 8 bases are a match to TRBD1. Germline loops: CDR1 LGHNA, CDR2 YNFKEQ. V gave up 1 base and J gave up 7 bases; unmatched junction bases: 8. The CDR3 has 15 amino acids. The DNA of the CDR3 is TGTGCCAGCAGCCAAGGTTCGGGACAGGAGCTTGGCTACACCTTC. It yields the protein CASSQGSGQELGYTF.

The gene calls are TRBV30 and TRBJ2-7, with D possibly matching TRBD2 (5 bases). The CDR3 sequence is 12 residues long. V was trimmed by 2 bases and J by 1 base, leaving 6 bases between them. Germline CDR1 is GTSNPN and CDR2 is SVGIG (reference sequence). CDR3 sequence reads: CAWSRDSYEQYF. The CDR3 bases are TGTGCCTGGAGTCGGGATTCCTACGAGCAGTACTTC.

V usage is TRBV28 and J usage is TRBJ1-2; 7 positions match TRBD1. The CDR3 spans 15 residues. The trim removed 2 bases at V and 4 bases at J, leaving 7 bases unmatched. In germline, CDR1 is MDHEN, CDR2 SYDVKM. Here the CDR3 reads CASSLRGRGSYGYTF. DNA for the CDR3: TGTGCCAGCAGTTTAAGGGGCAGGGGGTCCTATGGCTACACCTTC.

This chain's CDR3 is CASTEATLPGYTF. As DNA, the CDR3 is TGTGCCAGCACCGAGGCTACCCTGCCTGGCTACACCTTC. This chain links TRBV6-5 with TRBJ1-2; D unclear. The CDR3 totals 13 residues. The V gene lost 7 bases and the J gene lost 7 bases, with 16 bases spanning the gap. Per the germline V gene, CDR1 is MNHEY and CDR2 is SVGAGI.

The chain employs TRBV29-1 and TRBJ1-1; 8 nucleotides match TRBD1. CDR1 and CDR2 (germline): SQVTM, ANQGSEA. The CDR3 loop spans 14 amino acids. V shed 7 bases, J shed 5 bases, and the junction held 12 bases outside the gene matches. CDR3 in DNA: TGCAGCGGGTTCAGGGTAACAGGGGGGACTGAAGCTTTCTTT. It is translated as CSGFRVTGGTEAFF. Combining the CDR3 with reference TRBV29-1 and TRBJ1-1 gives the whole variable domain SAVISQKPSRDICQRGTSLTIQCQVDSQVTMMFWYRQQPGQSLTLIATANQGSEATYESGFVIDKFPISRPNLTFSTLTVSNMSPEDSSIYLCSGFRVTGGTEAFFGQGTRLTVV.

The chain uses TRBV7-2 and TRBJ1-4; no definite D call. The germline V and J ends were trimmed by 2 bases and 4 bases, with 8 bases remaining between them. Germline CDR1 SGHTA, CDR2 FQGNSA. The CDR3 covers 14 residues. The CDR3 DNA reads TGTGCCAGCAGCTTACGTGCCGTTAATGAAAAACTGTTTTTT. This sequence encodes CASSLRAVNEKLFF.

This chain links TRBV5-1 with TRBJ1-5, with a possible D match to TRBD1 (6 bases). This CDR3 is 16 amino acids long. V dropped 0 bases and J dropped 5 bases, with 15 bases sitting between them. CDR1 and CDR2 (germline): SGHRS, YFSETQ. This CDR3 reads CASSLDGGEGDQPQHF. The CDR3 DNA reads TGCGCCAGCAGCTTGGATGGCGGGGAGGGGGATCAGCCCCAGCATTTT.

The J gene is TRBJ1-1, the V gene TRBV5-1; 9 positions match TRBD1. The ends lost 5 bases at V and 3 bases at J; junction bases unmatched: 8. Germline CDR1 reads SGHRS; CDR2 reads YFSETQ. This CDR3 has 15 residues. CDR3 region: CASRRTGARDTEAFF. DNA for the CDR3: TGCGCCAGCAGACGGACAGGGGCCCGAGACACTGAAGCTTTCTTT.

This chain connects TRBV28 to TRBJ1-1; D gene ambiguous. Germline loops: CDR1 MDHEN, CDR2 SYDVKM. The CDR3 sequence is 16 residues long. Trimming removed 4 bases from V and 2 bases from J, with 17 bases in between. The CDR3 DNA is TGTGCCAGCAGTTATACAAAGGGAAAAACAAACACTGAAGCTTTCTTT. Translation gives CASSYTKGKTNTEAFF.

This CDR3 is CASSESYNTGELFF. The CDR3 coding sequence is TGTGCCAGCAGTGAATCCTACAACACCGGGGAGCTGTTTTTT. The V and J genes are TRBV2 and TRBJ2-2; D is undetermined. The V and J ends lost 2 bases and 2 bases respectively, with 6 bases between them. The CDR3 has 14 residues. The germline V gene encodes CDR1 SNHLY and CDR2 FYNNEI.

The chain joins TRBV18 to TRBJ1-5, with D unclear. The CDR3 consists of 12 residues. Deletions cut 6 bases from V and 7 bases from J, with 10 bases between. CDR1 and CDR2 (germline): KGHSH, LQKENI. The CDR3 sequence: CASSLEDQPQHF. CDR3 nucleotide sequence: TGTGCCAGCTCCCTGGAGGACCAGCCCCAGCATTTT.

The V call is TRBV5-8, the J call TRBJ2-2, with D maybe TRBD1 (5 bases). The CDR3 is 13 amino acids. Germline CDR1 is SGHTS and CDR2 is YDEGEE. Between the trimmed V and J ends, which lost 5 bases and 5 bases, there was a span of 10 bases. The CDR3 sequence is CASRVDRTGELFF. DNA for the CDR3: TGTGCCAGCAGGGTCGACAGAACCGGGGAGCTGTTTTTT. The whole variable domain, filled in from reference TRBV5-8 and TRBJ2-2, reads EAGVTQSPTHLIKTRGQQATLRCSPISGHTSVYWYQQALGLGLQFLLWYDEGEERNRGNFPPRFSGRQFPNYSSELNVNALELEDSALYLCASRVDRTGELFFGEGSRLTVL.